The clone carrying this T cell receptor (beta chain) was seen only once. Some clones are missing from TCRdb's copy, which holds only in-frame ones; the method was immunoSEQ multiplex PCR. This table has 300,000 to 400,000 clones, more than 75% appearing once. Recruited during active infection, patients (from Seattle) were subsequently followed longitudinally. These data originate in a study of blood T cell repertoires in COVID-19. The V gene's germline CDR1 is LNHNV and CDR2 YYDKDF (reference sequence). The CDR3 covers 14 residues. V dropped 3 bases and J dropped 1 base, with 9 bases sitting between them.

This receptor was taken from a woman between 55 and 75 years old with COVID-19, enrolled during active disease. The chain links TRBV15 to TRBJ1-1; D ambiguous. Specimen: peripheral blood. This chain's CDR3 is CATSRPPGNTEAFF. The CDR3 nucleotides are TGTGCCACCAGCAGGCCCCCGGGGAACACTGAAGCTTTCTTT. The complete variable domain, with remaining parts taken from reference TRBV15 and TRBJ1-1, reads DAMVIQNPRYQVTQFGKPVTLSCSQTLNHNVMYWYQQKSSQAPKLLFHYYDKDFNNEADTPDNFQSRRPNTSFCFLDIRSPGLGDTAMYLCATSRPPGNTEAFFGQGTRLTVV.